The T cell receptor (beta chain) described here comes from a study of T cells in Graves' hyperthyroidism and ophthalmopathy. The overall study: Specimen type is peripheral blood, collected at initial diagnosis prior to any treatment.

Per germline, CDR1 GTSNPN and CDR2 SVGIG (reference sequence). The length of the CDR3 is 14 residues. V was pared by 1 base and J by 6 bases, with 16 bases between. This clonotype was recorded at least ten times. The TCR beta CDR3 regions underwent amplification using RNA transcripts as the source. Researchers ran a first-round RT-PCR on the TCR CDR3 using the HTBI primer set. Each CDR3 protein is one row after TCRdb ran MiXCR on the multiplex PCR reads. This table has approximately 620,000 distinct CDR3 sequences, approximately 15% appearing once. It was uncontrolled infection, other autoimmune disease, pregnancy or lactation that excluded patients.

This clonotype originated in a young woman with Graves' hyperthyroidism that later progressed to Graves' ophthalmopathy. This chain uses TRBV30 with TRBJ2-7; the D is unclear. What was sequenced was blood. The DNA of the CDR3 is TGTGCCTGGAGTGGTTTATCCCCCCGCGTCGAGCAGTACTTC. It encodes CAWSGLSPRVEQYF.